This entry is about one T cell receptor beta chain. TCRdb passed the 5' RACE reads through MiXCR, listing each CDR3 protein once. Of 90,000 to 100,000 distinct CDR3 sequences listed, approximately 15% are singletons. This sample was included in a study of T cells of healthy individuals. V lost 4 bases and J lost 5; bases outside the gene matches: 7. The V gene's germline CDR1 is DFQATT and CDR2 SNEGSKA (reference sequence). The CDR3 consists of 14 residues. The V and J genes are TRBV20-1 and TRBJ2-5, with 10 bases lining up with TRBD2. The sequence was obtained from a human donor in good health. CDR3 amino acids: CSANKREGHETQYF. DNA of the CDR3: TGCAGTGCTAACAAGCGGGAGGGCCACGAGACCCAGTACTTC.